One and the same sample provided the 13 T cell receptor beta chains below, sequenced in a study of cytomegalovirus exposure and HLA in healthy donors (dated by TCRdb to about 2017). Library preparation employed the immunoSEQ multiplex PCR assay. For the multiplex PCR, a mixture combining 60 forward primers for TCR Vbeta segments and 13 reverse primers for TCR Jbeta segments was used. TCRdb's version of the immuneACCESS table is confined to in-frame rearrangements and falls short of the full clone set. An unresolved V gene accounts for under half of the shortfall where checked; the remainder is of unknown origin. The sample yields 130,000 or so clones; roughly 80% were counted once. 7.3% of the sample is held by the ten biggest clonotypes. Sequencing was performed on PBMCs. The receptors were sampled from a male donor in good health and CMV-seronegative.

This clone has just a few counts. V gene TRBV7-9 combines with J gene TRBJ1-2; D is perhaps TRBD1 (5 bases). Germline V lookup: CDR1 SEHNR, CDR2 FQNEAQ (reference sequence). V was shortened by 1 base and J by 8 bases, with 11 bases between the two germline ends. The CDR3 runs to 13 residues. The CDR3: CASSLDPSGGYTF. CDR3 sequence (DNA): TGTGCCAGCAGCTTAGACCCCTCAGGGGGCTACACCTTC.

The V and J genes are TRBV19 and TRBJ1-1, with D unresolved. V was pared by 2 bases and J by 0 bases, with 10 bases between. This CDR3 spans 15 amino acids. Germline loops: CDR1 LNHDA, CDR2 SQIVND (reference sequence). The CDR3 DNA sequence: TGTGCCAGTAGTATACGCAGCGGCCTGAACACTGAAGCTTTCTTT. Its translation: CASSIRSGLNTEAFF. Full variable domain (remainder filled in from reference TRBV19 and TRBJ1-1): DGGITQSPKYLFRKEGQNVTLSCEQNLNHDAMYWYRQDPGQGLRLIYYSQIVNDFQKGDIAEGYSVSREKKESFPLTVTSAQKNPTAFYLCASSIRSGLNTEAFFGQGTRLTVV.

The V and J genes are TRBV19 and TRBJ1-2, with D possibly being TRBD1 (5 bases). This CDR3 is 16 amino acids long. V was shortened by 7 bases and J by 7 bases, with 25 bases between the two germline ends. CDR1 is LNHDA, CDR2 SQIVND, per germline (reference sequence). The CDR3 DNA reads as TGTGCCAGTACCACTAGCGGTATGGCAGGGAGGCTTGGCTACACCTTC. Its translation: CASTTSGMAGRLGYTF.

V gene TRBV27 combines with J gene TRBJ1-3, with TRBD1 matching over 8 bases. The V and J ends lost 6 bases and 3 bases, in that order; junction bases with no gene match: 4. The CDR3 consists of 14 residues. CDR1 and CDR2 from the germline V gene are MNHEY and SMNVEV (reference sequence). The CDR3 nucleotides are TGTGCCAGCAGGGAGACAGGGGTTGGAAACACCATATATTTT. It codes for CASRETGVGNTIYF.

This chain joins TRBV19 and TRBJ1-1; 7 bases align to TRBD1. CDR1 and CDR2 from the germline V gene are LNHDA and SQIVND (reference sequence). This CDR3 region has 16 residues. Germline trimming cut 5 bases from V and 4 bases from J; bases unmatched to any gene: 13. CDR3 sequence: CASSSTLGGAVTEAFF. For the CDR3, the DNA is TGTGCCAGTAGTTCCACTTTAGGGGGCGCCGTCACTGAAGCTTTCTTT.

In this sample, this clone turned up a few times. The chain has TRBV11-2 and TRBJ2-3; 8 nucleotides line up with TRBD1. After removal of 3 bases from V and 6 bases from J, the junction contained 5 bases not matched to a gene. CDR1 SGHAT and CDR2 FQNNGV come from the germline V gene. The CDR3 contains 14 residues. The CDR3 bases are TGTGCCAGCAGCTTCGACAGGGGTAGGGATACGCAGTATTTT. Protein sequence: CASSFDRGRDTQYF.

This clone turned up a few times. The rearrangement joins TRBV28 to TRBJ1-1; D gene ambiguous. Germline CDR1 reads MDHEN; CDR2 reads SYDVKM. The CDR3 extends over 14 amino acids. The V end was cut by 2 bases, the J end by 1 base, with 8 bases between. CDR3 in amino acids: CASSLPGQNTEAFF. The CDR3, as DNA: TGTGCCAGCAGTTTACCAGGCCAGAACACTGAAGCTTTCTTT.

This clone was found a few times. CDR3 sequence: CASTTRPGRPNTEAFF. CDR3 sequence (DNA): TGTGCCAGCACCACGCGACCGGGGAGGCCGAACACTGAAGCTTTCTTT. The chain uses TRBV28 and TRBJ1-1; D not resolved. The V and J ends lost 7 bases and 1 base respectively, with 19 bases between them. The CDR3 length is 16 residues. Looked up from germline, CDR1 is MDHEN and CDR2 is SYDVKM.

The chain has TRBV7-3 and TRBJ2-1, with 11 nucleotides matching TRBD2. Germline CDR1 is SGHTA and CDR2 is FQGTGA. The V and J ends lost 1 base and 2 bases, in that order; junction bases with no gene match: 4. The length of the CDR3 is 17 residues. CDR3 sequence: CASSLRGTSGAYNEQFF. The CDR3 DNA sequence: TGTGCCAGCAGCTTAAGGGGGACTAGCGGAGCCTACAATGAGCAGTTCTTC.

V and J are TRBV30 and TRBJ1-1; D is uncertain. The CDR3 has 15 amino acids. CDR1 is GTSNPN, CDR2 SVGIG, per germline (reference sequence). Trimming pared 3 bases from V and 1 base from J, leaving 15 bases between. CDR3 loop: CAWRWRAPKNTEAFF. CDR3 nucleotide sequence: TGTGCCTGGAGGTGGAGGGCCCCCAAGAACACTGAAGCTTTCTTT.

V usage is TRBV7-2 and J usage is TRBJ2-5; D may be TRBD1 (5 bases). CDR1 is SGHTA, CDR2 FQGNSA, per germline. V was cut by 5 bases and J by 4 bases, with 20 bases left in between. CDR3 length equals 16 residues. This CDR3 reads CASSLILGQPGETQYF. CDR3 nucleotide sequence: TGTGCCAGCAGCCTGATTTTGGGGCAGCCTGGAGAGACCCAGTACTTC.

The J gene is TRBJ2-1, the V gene TRBV21-1; TRBD2 is the table's D call, not checked against the DNA. TRBV21-1 is deemed a pseudogene. CDR3 length: 14 residues. The CDR3 here is CASSGGAAYNEQFF. CDR3 coding DNA: TGTGCCAGCAGTGGGGGGGCCGCCTACAATGAGCAGTTCTTC.

V gene TRBV18 combines with J gene TRBJ1-4, with TRBD1 matching over 8 bases. Germline V gene lookup returns CDR1 KGHSH and CDR2 LQKENI. This CDR3 spans 17 amino acids. The V and J ends lost 6 bases and 7 bases, in that order; junction bases with no gene match: 16. CDR3 nucleotides: TGTGCCAGCTCGTCAATTGCAACAGGGGGGAAGGGTGAAAAACTGTTTTTT. This gives the protein CASSSIATGGKGEKLFF.